This TCR beta chain was profiled in a study of graft-versus-host responses after intestinal transplantation. Overall study context: Recipients got multivisceral, liver-intestinal, or isolated intestinal transplants. All of the recipients had induction that used anti-thymocyte globulin, then tacrolimus and steroids for 2 to 3 years.

The table came from immunoSEQ multiplex PCR; TCRdb's copy has only in-frame clones and leaves some out. The sample lists approximately 78,000 clones, 80% to 90% occurring once. V shed 8 bases and J shed 4 bases, with 15 bases lying between them. This CDR3 comprises 14 residues. Germline V gene sequence: CDR1 LNHDA, CDR2 SQIVND (reference sequence). Comment on this clone: Its antigen is not known.

Study conclusions and caveats: Graft-donor T cell macrochimerism in patients accompanied high graft-versus-host to host-versus-graft clonal ratios in allografts.

This sample comprised unstimulated CD8+ T cells sorted from spleen or lymph node cells, obtained before transplant. The sequence was collected from a human donor who was the organ donor for an intestinal transplant. This chain uses TRBV19 with TRBJ1-5; D might be TRBD1 (6 bases). The CDR3 DNA follows: TGTGCCAGTGATGTTGGACAGCTTAATCAGCCCCAGCATTTT. Its protein is CASDVGQLNQPQHF.